A single sample gave rise to the 11 T cell receptor beta chains below, sequenced in a study of Ad26.COV2.S vaccination and SARS-CoV-2 variants. Treatment in this sample: 15 to 20 received Ad26.COV2.S at low or high dose, single or two shots; 5 received placebo; per-sample allocation not given. Day 63 after the first vaccine or placebo injection was the time point for sampling. Clones were read by immunoSEQ multiplex PCR, and TCRdb kept only the in-frame ones, dropping some. Of around 310,000 clones in the sample, roughly 88% were seen once. Sequenced material: peripheral blood, taken in a trial of Ad26.COV2.S vaccine versus placebo. These TCRs come from a person between 18 and 65 years old who received the Ad26.COV2.S COVID-19 vaccine or a placebo.

The rearrangement links TRBV5-1 to TRBJ1-1; maybe TRBD1 (5 bases). Trimming cost V 2 bases and J 0 bases, with 17 bases left between them. The germline gives CDR1 SGHRS, CDR2 YFSETQ. CDR3 size: 17 residues. CDR3 DNA: TGCGCCAGCAGCTTTTCTGTCAGGGACGCAATGAACACTGAAGCTTTCTTT. Encoded protein: CASSFSVRDAMNTEAFF.

V usage is TRBV19 and J usage is TRBJ2-6; no clear D. V was trimmed by 7 bases and J by 0 bases, leaving 7 bases between them. Per germline, CDR1 LNHDA and CDR2 SQIVND (reference sequence). The CDR3 has 14 residues. CDR3 protein: CASTPRSGANVLTF. CDR3 nucleotide sequence: TGTGCCAGTACCCCTCGCTCTGGGGCCAACGTCCTGACTTTC. Full variable domain (missing parts from reference TRBV19 and TRBJ2-6): DGGITQSPKYLFRKEGQNVTLSCEQNLNHDAMYWYRQDPGQGLRLIYYSQIVNDFQKGDIAEGYSVSREKKESFPLTVTSAQKNPTAFYLCASTPRSGANVLTFGAGSRLTVL.

The V and J genes are TRBV11-2 and TRBJ1-1, with D unresolved. This CDR3 region has 15 residues. Germline-derived CDR1 and CDR2 are SGHAT and FQNNGV. V dropped 5 bases and J dropped 0 bases, with 13 bases sitting between them. This chain's CDR3 is CASSPFLGVNTEAFF. In DNA form, the CDR3 reads TGTGCCAGCAGCCCCTTCCTTGGAGTGAACACTGAAGCTTTCTTT.

The chain joins TRBV10-3 to TRBJ2-3; 12 bases match TRBD2. Germline CDR1 is ENHRY and CDR2 is SYGVKD. Trimming took 3 bases from V and 6 from J; bases not matched to a gene: 10. CDR3 length equals 17 residues. CDR3 loop: CAISDQKTSGSVDTQYF. The CDR3 coding sequence is TGTGCCATCAGTGACCAAAAGACTAGCGGGAGTGTGGATACGCAGTATTTT.

This clone was seen many times. This chain uses TRBV5-6 with TRBJ2-7; 10 bases align to TRBD1. V lost 3 bases and J lost 2; bases outside the gene matches: 8. There are 16 residues in the CDR3. CDR1 and CDR2 (germline): SGHDT, YYEEEE. The CDR3 sequence is CASSSGFGQGAYEQYF. CDR3 nucleotide sequence: TGTGCCAGCAGCTCGGGTTTTGGACAGGGGGCCTACGAGCAGTACTTC.

V is TRBV6-5 and J is TRBJ2-7; the D is unclear. V was pared by 8 bases and J by 2 bases, with 10 bases between. The CDR3 covers 12 residues. Germline V gene lookup returns CDR1 MNHEY and CDR2 SVGAGI. CDR3 region: CASAYVAYEQYV. For the CDR3, the DNA is TGTGCCAGCGCCTACGTTGCCTACGAGCAGTACGTC.

V and J are TRBV24-1 and TRBJ2-7; D is tentatively TRBD1 or TRBD2 (5 bases each). Trimming removed 2 bases from V and 3 bases from J, with 13 bases in between. Germline assignment: CDR1 KGHDR and CDR2 SFDVKD. The CDR3 is 15 amino acids. The CDR3 DNA sequence: TGTGCCACCAGTGATTCCCGGGACCGAATCTACGAGCAGTACTTC. It translates to CATSDSRDRIYEQYF.

V usage is TRBV4-1 and J usage is TRBJ1-4; a weak D match, TRBD1 (5 bases). The CDR3 has 15 amino acids. Deletions cut 3 bases from V and 2 bases from J, with 10 bases between. Germline CDR1 reads MGHRA; CDR2 reads YSYEKL. The CDR3 DNA reads TGCGCCAGCAGCCAGGCGGGGGTGACTAATGAAAAACTGTTTTTT. Protein product: CASSQAGVTNEKLFF.

This rearrangement joins TRBV10-3 to TRBJ2-1; 9 nucleotides line up with TRBD1. The CDR3 consists of 17 residues. Unmatched junction bases numbered 7, after V lost 2 bases and J lost 2 bases. CDR1 and CDR2 from the germline V gene are ENHRY and SYGVKD. The CDR3 protein is CAISEPGTGSAYNEQFF. CDR3 bases: TGTGCCATCAGTGAGCCCGGGACAGGGTCGGCCTACAATGAGCAGTTCTTC.

This clone has a handful of counts. This CDR3 is CATSNRIKLEGYTF. DNA for the CDR3: TGTGCCACCAGCAACCGAATAAAATTGGAGGGCTACACCTTC. The V call is TRBV15, the J call TRBJ1-2; no reliable D call. The V and J ends lost 4 bases and 8 bases respectively, with 17 bases between them. The germline V gene encodes CDR1 LNHNV and CDR2 YYDKDF (reference sequence). This CDR3 has 14 residues.

J is TRBJ2-3 and V is TRBV18; 12 bases agree with TRBD2. CDR3 size: 17 residues. Trimming removed 3 bases from V and 6 bases from J; junction bases left unmatched: 10. CDR1 is KGHSH and CDR2 is LQKENI in the germline V gene. Here the CDR3 DNA reads TGTGCCAGCTCACCGACAGTACTAGCGGGGGGCCGGGATACGCAGTATTTT. It yields the protein CASSPTVLAGGRDTQYF.